A selection of T cell receptor beta chains follows, all from one sample in a study of T cells in Graves' hyperthyroidism and ophthalmopathy. TCRdb independently ran MiXCR on the multiplex PCR reads; one entry per CDR3 protein. The top ten clones hold less than 75% of a sample with 370,000 or so distinct CDR3 sequences, approximately 25% of them seen once. Material for sequencing was blood. All receptors come from a man aged 50 to 60 with Graves' hyperthyroidism. Both conserved end residues are part of each CDR3. The order of the fields is V gene, clone size, J gene, D gene, CDR3 DNA, CDR3 protein. The D gene is left open where the match is weak. The size field is filled for only some rows; it gives once, few, many or a size class.

V: TRBV7-9; size: -; J: TRBJ2-3; D: -; DNA: TGTGCCAGCACCGGAACTAGCCTCAGCACAGATACGCAGTATTTT; CDR3: CASTGTSLSTDTQYF
V: TRBV9; size: -; J: TRBJ2-5; D: TRBD2; DNA: TGTGCCAGCAGCGTGTCTAGCGGGAAGGGAGAGACCCAGTACTTC; CDR3: CASSVSSGKGETQYF
V: TRBV6-1; size: many; J: TRBJ2-1; D: TRBD2; DNA: TGTGCCAGCATCTTACTAACGGGAGGCCGGGGCTCCTACAATGAGCAGTTCTTC; CDR3: CASILLTGGRGSYNEQFF
V: TRBV4-2; size: -; J: TRBJ2-3; D: -; DNA: TGTGCCAGCAGCCAGACAGGAGATACGCAGTATTTT; CDR3: CASSQTGDTQYF
V: TRBV29-1; size: few; J: TRBJ2-2; D: -; DNA: TGCAGCGTTGAGGGACGTCGTGTCACCGGGGAGCTGTTTTTT; CDR3: CSVEGRRVTGELFF
V: TRBV3-1; size: few; J: TRBJ2-1; D: TRBD2; DNA: TGTGCCAGCAGCCAAATGCCCGGGACTAGCGGGATTAAGCAGTTCTTC; CDR3: CASSQMPGTSGIKQFF
V: TRBV24-1; size: few; J: TRBJ2-1; D: TRBD2; DNA: TGTGCCACCAGTGACCCAGCGGGAGTAGAGTACAATGAGCAGTTCTTC; CDR3: CATSDPAGVEYNEQFF
V: TRBV2; size: -; J: TRBJ2-3; D: -; DNA: TGTGCCAGCAGTGAAGACGATACGCAGTATTTT; CDR3: CASSEDDTQYF
V: TRBV12-3/TRBV12-4; size: -; J: TRBJ2-4; D: -; DNA: TGTGCCAGCACAACCGGCCCGACAGTTCTAGCCAAAAACATTCAGTACTTC; CDR3: CASTTGPTVLAKNIQYF
V: TRBV2; size: few; J: TRBJ2-7; D: TRBD2; DNA: TGTGCCAGCAGTGGGGGGGGGACTTACGAGCAGTACTTC; CDR3: CASSGGGTYEQYF
V: TRBV3-1; size: many; J: TRBJ1-2; D: TRBD1; DNA: TGTGCCAGCAGCTACAGGGGGACGGATGGCTACACCTTC; CDR3: CASSYRGTDGYTF
V: TRBV2; size: many; J: TRBJ2-1; D: TRBD2; DNA: TGTGCCAGCAGGACCGGGACTAGCGGGTACAATGAGCAGTTCTTC; CDR3: CASRTGTSGYNEQFF
V: TRBV9; size: -; J: TRBJ2-1; D: -; DNA: TGTGCCAGCAGCGTAGTAAGTTCGGCCAACTACAATGAGCAGTTCTTC; CDR3: CASSVVSSANYNEQFF
V: TRBV3-1; size: few; J: TRBJ2-6; D: -; DNA: TGTGCCAGCAGACAGACAGGTAACTCTGGGGCCAACGTCCTGACTTTC; CDR3: CASRQTGNSGANVLTF
V: TRBV10-2; size: -; J: TRBJ2-5; D: TRBD2; DNA: TGCGCCAGCAGACTCGGGGTAGCGGGAGCACAGACCCAGTACTTC; CDR3: CASRLGVAGAQTQYF
V: TRBV7-9; size: -; J: TRBJ2-2; D: -; DNA: TGTGCCAGCAGCTTAGCGGAGGCCACCGGGGAGCTGTTTTTT; CDR3: CASSLAEATGELFF
V: TRBV20-1; size: -; J: TRBJ2-7; D: TRBD1; DNA: TGCAGTGCTAGAGATCGTAGACAGGGGAGTGAGCAGTACTTC; CDR3: CSARDRRQGSEQYF
V: TRBV6-9; size: -; J: TRBJ1-2; D: TRBD1; DNA: TGCGCCAGCAGTCCCGCGGGACAGGGAATTGGCTACACCTTC; CDR3: CASSPAGQGIGYTF
V: TRBV28; size: many; J: TRBJ2-7; D: -; DNA: TGTGCCAGCAGTTTCGCGTCTCAATCATGGGGATCCTACGAGCAGTACTTC; CDR3: CASSFASQSWGSYEQYF
V: TRBV20-1; size: few; J: TRBJ2-3; D: -; DNA: TGCAGTGCTAGAGTTTATGGCGGAAGCACAGATACGCAGTATTTT; CDR3: CSARVYGGSTDTQYF
V: TRBV11-2; size: few; J: TRBJ2-5; D: -; DNA: TGTGCCAGCAGCCTGACAGGACGGTCCCAAGAGACCCAGTACTTC; CDR3: CASSLTGRSQETQYF
V: TRBV24-1; size: many; J: TRBJ2-3; D: -; DNA: TGTGCCACCAGTGCGACAGCGGCCAGCACAGATACGCAGTATTTT; CDR3: CATSATAASTDTQYF
V: TRBV20-1; size: few; J: TRBJ2-5; D: TRBD2; DNA: TGCAGTTCCTTCCGGCGGGGACTAGCGGGAGAAGAGACCCAGTACTTC; CDR3: CSSFRRGLAGEETQYF
V: TRBV5-5; size: -; J: TRBJ2-3; D: TRBD1; DNA: TGTGCCAGCGCCCCCGACCCGGGACAGCTCCTCACAGATACGCAGTATTTT; CDR3: CASAPDPGQLLTDTQYF
V: TRBV28; size: few; J: TRBJ2-7; D: TRBD2; DNA: TGTGCCACCAAGGGAACCCGGACTAGCGGGAGTATCGCCTACGAGCAGTACTTC; CDR3: CATKGTRTSGSIAYEQYF
V: TRBV27; size: -; J: TRBJ2-3; D: TRBD2; DNA: TGTGCCACCAGTTCTAGCGGGAGCCCAGATACGCAGTATTTT; CDR3: CATSSSGSPDTQYF
V: TRBV12-3/TRBV12-4; size: many; J: TRBJ2-7; D: -; DNA: TGTGCCAGCAGGGGGGCATTTTCATACGAGCAGTACTTC; CDR3: CASRGAFSYEQYF
V: TRBV6-1; size: -; J: TRBJ2-3; D: -; DNA: TGTGCCAGCAGGGCGCAGCTCACAGATACGCAGTATTTT; CDR3: CASRAQLTDTQYF
V: TRBV12-3/TRBV12-4; size: many; J: TRBJ2-1; D: TRBD1; DNA: TGTGCCAGCAGTTTAATTACGGGACAGGGAGGGAACAATGAGCAGTTCTTC; CDR3: CASSLITGQGGNNEQFF
V: TRBV28; size: -; J: TRBJ2-5; D: TRBD2; DNA: TGTGCCAGCAGTTTTTCCGGTGGGGGGGGGGAGACCCAGTACTTC; CDR3: CASSFSGGGGETQYF
V: TRBV28; size: few; J: TRBJ2-7; D: -; DNA: TGTGCCAGCAGTTTTCTGAGCTCCTACGAGCAGTACTTC; CDR3: CASSFLSSYEQYF
V: TRBV24-1; size: -; J: TRBJ2-2; D: TRBD1; DNA: TGTGCCACCAGGGGACAGAACACCCGCGAGCTGTTTTTT; CDR3: CATRGQNTRELFF
V: TRBV27; size: few; J: TRBJ1-2; D: -; DNA: TGTGCCAGCAGTTTAATCGGCAGCTCCGGTGTGGGCTACACCTTC; CDR3: CASSLIGSSGVGYTF
V: TRBV12-3/TRBV12-4; size: few; J: TRBJ2-1; D: TRBD1; DNA: TGTGCCAGCAGTGAGACAGGGGCCTCCTACAATGAGCAGTTCTTC; CDR3: CASSETGASYNEQFF
V: TRBV7-3; size: few; J: TRBJ2-5; D: -; DNA: TGTGCCGGCAGCTTTAACGACCGATTCGCACTTTCGGAGACCCAGTACTTC; CDR3: CAGSFNDRFALSETQYF
V: TRBV6-2/TRBV6-3; size: -; J: TRBJ1-6; D: TRBD1; DNA: TGTGCCAGCAGTCCGCCGGACAGGCGCGATTCACCCCTCCACTTT; CDR3: CASSPPDRRDSPLHF
V: TRBV10-3; size: few; J: TRBJ1-5; D: -; DNA: TGTGCCATCAGTCGATCAGAAGGGCGTCGGCAGCCCCAGCATTTT; CDR3: CAISRSEGRRQPQHF
V: TRBV7-9; size: few; J: TRBJ2-2; D: TRBD1; DNA: TGTGCCAGCAGGGATTGGACAGGGGTTCGCGGGGAGCTGTTTTTT; CDR3: CASRDWTGVRGELFF
V: TRBV28; size: -; J: TRBJ1-4; D: -; DNA: TGTGCCAGCAGTGCCAACCAGGGTTCGACTAATGAAAAACTGGTTTTT; CDR3: CASSANQGSTNEKLVF
V: TRBV6-2/TRBV6-3; size: -; J: TRBJ2-1; D: TRBD2; DNA: TGTGCCAGCAGTTATTGGCGGGAGTCTGAGCAGTTCTTC; CDR3: CASSYWRESEQFF
V: TRBV18; size: -; J: TRBJ2-1; D: TRBD2; DNA: TGTGCCAGCTCACCTTTCCTAGCGGGAGTTCAAGGGCAGTTCTTC; CDR3: CASSPFLAGVQGQFF
V: TRBV5-1; size: few; J: TRBJ1-1; D: -; DNA: TGCGCCAGCAGCTTGCAATCCTTTAACACTGAAGCTTTCTTT; CDR3: CASSLQSFNTEAFF
V: TRBV12-3/TRBV12-4; size: few; J: TRBJ1-1; D: -; DNA: TGTGCCAGCAGTTTAGTTTTGTACACTGAAGCTTTCTTT; CDR3: CASSLVLYTEAFF
V: TRBV12-3/TRBV12-4; size: few; J: TRBJ1-1; D: -; DNA: TGTGCCAGCAGTTTTTTCACTGAAGCTTTCTTT; CDR3: CASSFFTEAFF
V: TRBV5-1; size: few; J: TRBJ2-4; D: -; DNA: TGCGCCTCCCAGGGAGGAGACCTTCAGTACTTC; CDR3: CASQGGDLQYF